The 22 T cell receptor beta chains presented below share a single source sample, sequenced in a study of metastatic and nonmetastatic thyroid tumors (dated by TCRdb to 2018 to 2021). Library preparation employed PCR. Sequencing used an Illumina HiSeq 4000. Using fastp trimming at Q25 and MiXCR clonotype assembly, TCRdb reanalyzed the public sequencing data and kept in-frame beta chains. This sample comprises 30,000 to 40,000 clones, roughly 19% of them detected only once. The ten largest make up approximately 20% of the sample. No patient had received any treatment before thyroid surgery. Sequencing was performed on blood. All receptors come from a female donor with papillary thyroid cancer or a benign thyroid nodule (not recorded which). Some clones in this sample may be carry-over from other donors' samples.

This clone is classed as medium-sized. The CDR3 region is CASSFPASGANNEQFF. CDR3 sequence (DNA): TGTGCCAGCAGTTTCCCCGCTAGCGGGGCAAACAATGAGCAGTTCTTC. The chain carries TRBV6-5 and TRBJ2-1; 9 nucleotides agree with TRBD2. Looked up from germline, CDR1 is MNHEY and CDR2 is SVGAGI. This CDR3 has 16 amino acids. V lost 4 bases and J lost 5; bases outside the gene matches: 9.

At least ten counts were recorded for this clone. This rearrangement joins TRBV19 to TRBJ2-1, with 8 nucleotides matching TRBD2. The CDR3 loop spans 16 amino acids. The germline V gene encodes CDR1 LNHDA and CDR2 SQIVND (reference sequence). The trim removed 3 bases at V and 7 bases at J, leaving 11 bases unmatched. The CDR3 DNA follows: TGTGCCAGTAGTATTATAGACGGGGGGGCCTTAAATGAGCAGTTCTTC. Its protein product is CASSIIDGGALNEQFF.

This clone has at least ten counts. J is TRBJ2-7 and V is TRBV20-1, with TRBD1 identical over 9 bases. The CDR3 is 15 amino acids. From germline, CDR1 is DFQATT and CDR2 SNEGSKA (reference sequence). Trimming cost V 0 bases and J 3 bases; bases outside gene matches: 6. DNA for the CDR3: TGCAGTGCTAGAGATGCCAGGACAGGGGACTACGAGCAGTACTTC. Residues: CSARDARTGDYEQYF.

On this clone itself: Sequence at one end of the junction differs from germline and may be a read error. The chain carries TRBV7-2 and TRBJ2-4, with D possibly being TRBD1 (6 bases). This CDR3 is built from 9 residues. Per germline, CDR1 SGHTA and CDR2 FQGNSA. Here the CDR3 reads CASSPPTGF. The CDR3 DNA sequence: TGTGCCAGCAGCCCCCCGACAGGTTTC.

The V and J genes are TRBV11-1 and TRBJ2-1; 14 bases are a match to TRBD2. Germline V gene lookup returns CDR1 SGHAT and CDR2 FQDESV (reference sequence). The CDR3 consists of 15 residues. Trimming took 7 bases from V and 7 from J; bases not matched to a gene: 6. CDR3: CASTLGTSGSNEQFF. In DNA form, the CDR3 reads TGTGCCAGCACCCTCGGGACTAGCGGGAGTAATGAGCAGTTCTTC.

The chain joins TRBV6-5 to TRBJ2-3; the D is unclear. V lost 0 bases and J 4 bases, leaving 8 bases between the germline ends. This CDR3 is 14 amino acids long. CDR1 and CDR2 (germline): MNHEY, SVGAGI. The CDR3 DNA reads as TGTGCCAGCAGTTACTCCGGAAGCCCAGATACGCAGTATTTT. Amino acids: CASSYSGSPDTQYF.

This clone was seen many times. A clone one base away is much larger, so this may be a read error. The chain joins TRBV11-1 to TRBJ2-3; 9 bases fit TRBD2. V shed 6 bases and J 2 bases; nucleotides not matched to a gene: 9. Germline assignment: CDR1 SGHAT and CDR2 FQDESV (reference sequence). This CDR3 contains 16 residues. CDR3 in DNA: TGTGCCAGCAGACGACTGGCGGGGGGGACCACAGATACGCAGTATTTT. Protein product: CASRRLAGGTTDTQYF.

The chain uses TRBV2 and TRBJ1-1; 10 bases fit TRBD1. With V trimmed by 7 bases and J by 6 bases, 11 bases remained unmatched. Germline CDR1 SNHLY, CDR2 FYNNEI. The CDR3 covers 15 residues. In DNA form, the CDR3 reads TGTGCCAGCACTAAGTCCCGGGACAGGGGCCCTGAAGCTTTCTTT. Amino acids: CASTKSRDRGPEAFF.

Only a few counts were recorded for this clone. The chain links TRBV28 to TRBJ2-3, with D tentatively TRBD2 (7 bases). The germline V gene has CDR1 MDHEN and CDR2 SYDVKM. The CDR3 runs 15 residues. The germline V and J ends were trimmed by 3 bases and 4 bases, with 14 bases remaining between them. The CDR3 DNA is TGTGCCAGCAGTTTCCAACGGGGGGCTGCAGATACGCAGTATTTT. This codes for CASSFQRGAADTQYF. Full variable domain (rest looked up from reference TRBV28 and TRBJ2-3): DVKVTQSSRYLVKRTGEKVFLECVQDMDHENMFWYRQDPGLGLRLIYFSYDVKMKEKGDIPEGYSVSREKKERFSLILESASTNQTSMYLCASSFQRGAADTQYFGPGTRLTVL.

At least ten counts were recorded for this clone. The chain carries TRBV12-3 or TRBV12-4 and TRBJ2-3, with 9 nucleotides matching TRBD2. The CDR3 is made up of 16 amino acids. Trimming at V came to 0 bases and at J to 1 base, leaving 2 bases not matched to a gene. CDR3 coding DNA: TGTGCCAGCAGTTTAGCATTAGCGGGGGGCACAGATACGCAGTATTTT. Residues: CASSLALAGGTDTQYF.

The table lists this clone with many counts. CDR3 amino acids: CATPLGGCNEKLFF. CDR3 in DNA: TGTGCCACCCCGTTGGGCGGGTGTAATGAAAAACTGTTTTTT. The genes are TRBV24-1 and TRBJ1-4; D not certain. The germline V and J ends were trimmed by 9 bases and 4 bases, with 14 bases remaining between them. The CDR3 covers 14 residues. Per germline, CDR1 KGHDR and CDR2 SFDVKD.

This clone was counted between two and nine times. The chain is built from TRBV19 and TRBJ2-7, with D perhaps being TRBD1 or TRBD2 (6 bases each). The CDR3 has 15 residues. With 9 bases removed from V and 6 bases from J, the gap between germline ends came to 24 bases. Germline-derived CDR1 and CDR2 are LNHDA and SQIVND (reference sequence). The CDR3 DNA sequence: TGTGCCAGCAGAATCACCGGGGGCAGCACAGGCGAGCAGTACTTC. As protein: CASRITGGSTGEQYF.

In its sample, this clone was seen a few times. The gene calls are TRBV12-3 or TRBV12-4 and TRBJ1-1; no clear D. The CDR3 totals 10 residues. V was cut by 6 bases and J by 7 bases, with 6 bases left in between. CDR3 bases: TGTGCCAGCAGGATCATTGAAGCTTTCTTT. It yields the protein CASRIIEAFF.

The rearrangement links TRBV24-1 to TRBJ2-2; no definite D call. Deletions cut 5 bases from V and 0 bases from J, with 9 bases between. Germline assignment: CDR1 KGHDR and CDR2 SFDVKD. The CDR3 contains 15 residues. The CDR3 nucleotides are TGTGCCACCAGTGGGCTGGCACCGAACACCGGGGAGCTGTTTTTT. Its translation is CATSGLAPNTGELFF.

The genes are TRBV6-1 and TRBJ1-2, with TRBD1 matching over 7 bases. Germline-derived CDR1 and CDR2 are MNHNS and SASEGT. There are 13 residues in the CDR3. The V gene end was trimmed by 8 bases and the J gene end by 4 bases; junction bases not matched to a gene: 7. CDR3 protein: CASGPRDSYGYTF. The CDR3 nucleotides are TGTGCCAGCGGCCCCCGGGACAGCTATGGCTACACCTTC.

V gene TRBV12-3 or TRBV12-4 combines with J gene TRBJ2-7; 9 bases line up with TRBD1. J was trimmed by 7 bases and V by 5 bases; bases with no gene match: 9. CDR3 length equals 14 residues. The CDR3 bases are TGTGCCAGCAGTCCCGGGACAGGGTTGAGGGAGCAGTACTTC. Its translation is CASSPGTGLREQYF.

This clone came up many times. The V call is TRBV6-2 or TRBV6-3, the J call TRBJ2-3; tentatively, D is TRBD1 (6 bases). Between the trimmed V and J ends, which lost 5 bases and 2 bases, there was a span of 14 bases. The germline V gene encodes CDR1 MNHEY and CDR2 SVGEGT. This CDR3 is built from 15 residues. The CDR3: CASSPLAGVTDTQYF. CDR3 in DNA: TGTGCCAGCAGTCCCCTCGCAGGGGTCACAGATACGCAGTATTTT.

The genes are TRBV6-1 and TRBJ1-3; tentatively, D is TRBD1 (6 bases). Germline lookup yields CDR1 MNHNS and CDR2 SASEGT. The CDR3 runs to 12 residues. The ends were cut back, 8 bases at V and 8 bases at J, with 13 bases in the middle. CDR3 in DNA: TGTGCCAGCGGGAACAGGGTAGACACCATATATTTT. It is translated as CASGNRVDTIYF.

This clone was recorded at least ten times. The CDR3 DNA sequence: TGTGCCAGCAGCCAAGACCCCGGACAGGGGGATGGCTACACCTTC. This encodes CASSQDPGQGDGYTF. The chain is built from TRBV4-2 and TRBJ1-2, with TRBD1 matching over 10 bases. This CDR3 is built from 15 residues. CDR1 and CDR2 (germline): LGHNA, YNFKEQ. Unmatched junction bases numbered 4, after V lost 0 bases and J lost 6 bases.

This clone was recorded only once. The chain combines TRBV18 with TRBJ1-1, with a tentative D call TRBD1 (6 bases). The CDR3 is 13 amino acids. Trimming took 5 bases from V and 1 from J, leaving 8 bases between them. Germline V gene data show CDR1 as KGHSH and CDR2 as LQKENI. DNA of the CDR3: TGTGCCAGCTCAAAGGGGGGGAACACTGAAGCTTTCTTT. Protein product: CASSKGGNTEAFF.

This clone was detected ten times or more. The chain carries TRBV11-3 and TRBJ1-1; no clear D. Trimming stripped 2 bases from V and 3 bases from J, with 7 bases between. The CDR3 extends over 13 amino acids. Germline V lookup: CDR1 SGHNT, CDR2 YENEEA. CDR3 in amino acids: CASSLNQYTEAFF. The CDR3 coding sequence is TGTGCCAGCAGCTTAAACCAGTACACTGAAGCTTTCTTT.

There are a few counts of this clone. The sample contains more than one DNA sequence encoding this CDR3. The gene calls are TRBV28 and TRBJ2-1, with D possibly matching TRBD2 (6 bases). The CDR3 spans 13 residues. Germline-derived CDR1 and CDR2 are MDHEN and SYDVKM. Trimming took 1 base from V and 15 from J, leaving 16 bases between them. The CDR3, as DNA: TGTGCCAGCAGTTTATACCAGGAGGGCGCGGGGTTCTTC. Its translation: CASSLYQEGAGFF. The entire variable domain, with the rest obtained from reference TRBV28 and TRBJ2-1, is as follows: DVKVTQSSRYLVKRTGEKVFLECVQDMDHENMFWYRQDPGLGLRLIYFSYDVKMKEKGDIPEGYSVSREKKERFSLILESASTNQTSMYLCASSLYQEGAGFFGPGTRLTVL.